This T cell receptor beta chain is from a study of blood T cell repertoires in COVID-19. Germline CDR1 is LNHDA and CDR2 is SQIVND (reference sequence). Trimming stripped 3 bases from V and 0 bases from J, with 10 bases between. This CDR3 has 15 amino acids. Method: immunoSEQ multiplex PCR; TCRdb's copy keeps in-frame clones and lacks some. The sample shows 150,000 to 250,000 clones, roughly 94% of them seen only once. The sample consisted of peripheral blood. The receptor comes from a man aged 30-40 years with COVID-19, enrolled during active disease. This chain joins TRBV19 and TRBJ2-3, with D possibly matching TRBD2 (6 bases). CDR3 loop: CASSIAGKSTDTQYF. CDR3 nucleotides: TGTGCCAGTAGTATTGCGGGGAAAAGCACAGATACGCAGTATTTT.